These 26 T cell receptor beta chains were sequenced from one sample in a study of cytomegalovirus exposure and HLA in healthy donors. The PCR was carried out with 60 Vbeta primers and 13 Jbeta primers. Data came from immunoSEQ multiplex PCR; TCRdb stores just in-frame clones and leaves some out. The table shows under 95,000 clones, with approximately 7.6% occurring only once. Sequencing input: PBMCs. The receptors stem from a man aged 50 to 60 in good health and CMV-seronegative.

This sequence joins TRBV10-1 and TRBJ2-5; 7 bases agree with TRBD2. The V segment lost 4 bases and the J segment 8 bases; nucleotides outside the gene matches: 13. Germline lookup yields CDR1 WNHNN and CDR2 SYGVQD (reference sequence). The CDR3 is made up of 15 amino acids. This CDR3 reads CASSGPGGREGTQYF. CDR3 coding DNA: TGCGCCAGCAGTGGACCGGGAGGACGGGAAGGAACCCAGTACTTC.

This clone occurred a few times. CDR3 sequence reads: CASSLAEQNTEAFF. The DNA for the CDR3 is TGTGCCAGCAGCTTGGCCGAACAGAACACTGAAGCTTTCTTT. The chain employs TRBV5-5 and TRBJ1-1; D gene ambiguous. This CDR3 contains 14 residues. V was clipped by 0 bases and J by 1 base, with 7 bases between them. The germline gives CDR1 SGHKS, CDR2 YYEKEE (reference sequence).

V gene TRBV4-2 combines with J gene TRBJ2-3; D might be TRBD1 (6 bases). The V and J ends lost 1 base and 1 base respectively, with 9 bases between them. The CDR3 has 15 residues. Germline loops: CDR1 LGHNA, CDR2 YNFKEQ. The chain's CDR3 is CASSQGQGRTDTQYF. CDR3 sequence (DNA): TGTGCCAGCAGCCAAGGGCAGGGGCGCACAGATACGCAGTATTTT.

V gene TRBV6-8 combines with J gene TRBJ1-2; TRBD1 agrees at 7 bases. The CDR3 runs 17 residues. Trimming cost V 4 bases and J 4 bases; bases outside gene matches: 15. The germline CDR1 and CDR2 sequences are MNHGY and SAAAGT. CDR3 region: CASSSSPLPGQPYGYTF. The CDR3 DNA reads as TGTGCCAGCAGTTCATCACCCCTACCGGGACAGCCCTATGGCTACACCTTC.

V and J are TRBV30 and TRBJ2-3; unclear D gene. Germline CDR1 is GTSNPN and CDR2 is SVGIG (reference sequence). Trimming cost V 3 bases and J 0 bases, with 4 bases left between them. The CDR3 spans 12 residues. The CDR3 region has the DNA TGTGCCTGGAGCCCAAGCACAGATACGCAGTATTTT. Translated: CAWSPSTDTQYF.

V usage is TRBV10-1 and J usage is TRBJ2-7; no reliable D call. The CDR3 spans 12 residues. Germline V gene lookup returns CDR1 WNHNN and CDR2 SYGVQD (reference sequence). V lost 9 bases, J lost 0 bases, and 9 bases lay in between. The CDR3 sequence: CASSGNSYEQYF. In DNA, the CDR3 is TGCGCCAGTTCGGGTAACTCCTACGAGCAGTACTTC.

This clone has just a few counts. The gene calls are TRBV15 and TRBJ2-3; D may be TRBD1 (6 bases). The CDR3 has 16 residues. Trimming shortened V by 1 base and J by 5 bases, and 16 bases separated the two germline ends. Germline-derived CDR1 and CDR2 are LNHNV and YYDKDF (reference sequence). Here the CDR3 DNA reads TGTGCCACCAGCAGAGGATTTACAGGGTTGGGAGATACGCAGTATTTT. Encoded protein: CATSRGFTGLGDTQYF.

The gene calls are TRBV5-1 and TRBJ1-3; TRBD1 aligns across 7 bases. The CDR3 is 14 residues long. The junction had 3 bases not matched to a gene; V was cut back by 4 bases and J by 2 bases. Germline V lookup: CDR1 SGHRS, CDR2 YFSETQ. The CDR3 here is CASSLGQPGNTIYF. The CDR3, as DNA: TGCGCCAGCAGCCTGGGACAGCCTGGAAACACCATATATTTT.

Only a few counts were recorded for this clone. The chain uses TRBV7-2 and TRBJ1-1; D unclear. This CDR3 contains 14 residues. Trimming pared 1 base from V and 6 bases from J, leaving 12 bases between. Germline CDR1 SGHTA, CDR2 FQGNSA. CDR3 in amino acids: CASSLVAEGAEAFF. The CDR3 DNA sequence: TGTGCCAGCAGCTTAGTGGCCGAGGGCGCTGAAGCTTTCTTT.

This clone showed up just a few times. This sample includes further DNA sequences coding for the same CDR3. The DNA for the CDR3 is TGTGCCAGCACCAAACTAGCGGGCCTCACAGATACGCAGTATTTT. This translates into CASTKLAGLTDTQYF. The V gene is TRBV7-9, the J gene TRBJ2-3; TRBD2 agrees at 9 bases. Germline V gene lookup returns CDR1 SEHNR and CDR2 FQNEAQ (reference sequence). V lost 7 bases and J lost 2; bases outside the gene matches: 7. This CDR3 has 15 amino acids. The full variable domain, its missing parts supplied by reference TRBV7-9 and TRBJ2-3, is DTGVSQNPRHKITKRGQNVTFRCDPISEHNRLYWYRQTLGQGPEFLTYFQNEAQLEKSRLLSDRFSAERPKGSFSTLEIQRTEQGDSAMYLCASTKLAGLTDTQYFGPGTRLTVL.

This clone was counted between two and nine times. The chain couples TRBV9 to TRBJ2-3, with D perhaps matching TRBD1 (7 bases). The CDR3 runs 15 residues. The V end was cut by 0 bases, the J end by 6 bases, with 14 bases between. The germline V gene has CDR1 SGDLS and CDR2 YYNGEE. The CDR3 DNA reads TGTGCCAGCAGCGTAGGGCCCAGGGGGGAGGATACGCAGTATTTT. Amino acid sequence: CASSVGPRGEDTQYF.

The chain couples TRBV28 to TRBJ2-7, with 7 positions matching TRBD2. This CDR3 is 15 amino acids long. V shed 1 base, J shed 0 bases, and the junction held 3 bases outside the gene matches. Germline CDR1 reads MDHEN; CDR2 reads SYDVKM. CDR3 region: CASSLYGRSSYEQYF. The CDR3 DNA is TGTGCCAGCAGTTTATACGGGAGGTCCTCCTACGAGCAGTACTTC.

The V call is TRBV6-5, the J call TRBJ1-1, with D uncertain. The CDR3 has 16 amino acids. The V end was cut by 0 bases, the J end by 11 bases, with 22 bases between. Germline V CDR1 and CDR2: MNHEY, SVGAGI. The CDR3 region has the DNA TGTGCCAGCAGTTACTCAGGCGGAGAAGGATTACTTTGGGCTTTCTTT. This sequence encodes CASSYSGGEGLLWAFF.

The chain combines TRBV2 with TRBJ2-7; 8 bases line up with TRBD1. Germline trimming cut 8 bases from V and 4 bases from J; bases unmatched to any gene: 10. CDR1 and CDR2 from the germline V gene are SNHLY and FYNNEI. This CDR3 spans 14 amino acids. The CDR3 reads CASRSGTGDYEQYF. CDR3 DNA sequence: TGTGCCAGCCGTTCCGGGACAGGCGATTACGAGCAGTACTTC.

The V gene is TRBV29-1, the J gene TRBJ2-7; tentatively, D is TRBD2 (5 bases). V shed 2 bases and J shed 5 bases, with 7 bases lying between them. The germline CDR1 and CDR2 sequences are SQVTM and ANQGSEA. The CDR3 has 11 amino acids. The CDR3 loop is CSVEHGNEQYF. The CDR3 DNA sequence: TGCAGCGTTGAACACGGGAACGAGCAGTACTTC.

This clone was counted between two and nine times. The chain is built from TRBV19 and TRBJ2-1; TRBD2 agrees at 7 bases. CDR1 is LNHDA and CDR2 is SQIVND in the germline V gene (reference sequence). The CDR3 runs to 15 residues. J gave up 10 bases and V 7 bases, and 16 bases lay outside the gene matches. As DNA, the CDR3 is TGTGCCAGTAAAACCTTAGCGGGTTCGAGTAACGAGCAGTTCTTC. Translating it yields CASKTLAGSSNEQFF. The full variable domain, with the rest looked up from reference TRBV19 and TRBJ2-1, is DGGITQSPKYLFRKEGQNVTLSCEQNLNHDAMYWYRQDPGQGLRLIYYSQIVNDFQKGDIAEGYSVSREKKESFPLTVTSAQKNPTAFYLCASKTLAGSSNEQFFGPGTRLTVL.

The chain is built from TRBV1 and TRBJ2-7; TRBD2 is the table's D call and was not checked against the DNA. TRBV1 is a pseudogene. The CDR3 covers 17 residues. In nucleotides, the CDR3 is TGCACCAGCAGCCAAGTATATCCGAAGCCAAGCTCCTACGAGCAGTACTTC. Its translation: CTSSQVYPKPSSYEQYF.

In this sample, this clone turned up a few times. This sequence joins TRBV5-4 and TRBJ2-6, with D unclear. Trimming took off 4 bases at V and 0 bases at J, with 8 bases between the two ends. Per germline, CDR1 SGHNT and CDR2 YYREEE (reference sequence). This CDR3 is 15 amino acids long. The CDR3 DNA sequence: TGTGCCAGCAGCCTCAGTGGCTCTGGGGCCAACGTCCTGACTTTC. This translates into CASSLSGSGANVLTF. The full variable domain, with the rest looked up from reference TRBV5-4 and TRBJ2-6, is ETGVTQSPTHLIKTRGQQVTLRCSSQSGHNTVSWYQQALGQGPQFIFQYYREEENGRGNFPPRFSGLQFPNYSSELNVNALELDDSALYLCASSLSGSGANVLTFGAGSRLTVL.

This chain joins TRBV4-2 and TRBJ2-5; 12 bases match TRBD1. CDR1 is LGHNA and CDR2 is YNFKEQ in the germline V gene. V trimming: 6 bases; J trimming: 4 bases; junction bases outside the gene matches: 3. The CDR3 is 14 residues long. The CDR3: CASSQGQGAETQYF. The CDR3 DNA reads TGTGCCAGCAGTCAGGGACAGGGGGCAGAGACCCAGTACTTC.

J is TRBJ2-6 and V is TRBV28, with 12 nucleotides matching TRBD1. Germline V CDR1 and CDR2: MDHEN, SYDVKM. The CDR3 length is 18 residues. Trimming removed 5 bases from V and 1 base from J; junction bases left unmatched: 6. In DNA, the CDR3 is TGTGCCAGCAGTGGTAGGGGACAGGGGGCATCTGGGGCCAACGTCCTGACTTTC. Translating it yields CASSGRGQGASGANVLTF.

The chain uses TRBV28 and TRBJ2-7; D gene uncertain. V was clipped by 5 bases and J by 2 bases, with 16 bases between them. The CDR3 has 15 residues. The germline CDR1 and CDR2 sequences are MDHEN and SYDVKM. DNA of the CDR3: TGTGCCAGCAGTCCCCCGGAGAGAAAGGCCTACGAGCAGTACTTC. It is translated as CASSPPERKAYEQYF.

This sequence joins TRBV5-1 and TRBJ1-2, with 8 positions matching TRBD1. In germline, CDR1 is SGHRS, CDR2 YFSETQ. After removal of 3 bases from V and 6 bases from J, the junction contained 7 bases not matched to a gene. The CDR3 totals 14 residues. The CDR3 spells CASSSGQGRNGYTF. The CDR3 DNA sequence: TGCGCCAGCAGCTCCGGACAGGGCCGAAATGGCTACACCTTC. The full variable domain, rest sourced from reference TRBV5-1 and TRBJ1-2, is KAGVTQTPRYLIKTRGQQVTLSCSPISGHRSVSWYQQTPGQGLQFLFEYFSETQRNKGNFPGRFSGRQFSNSRSEMNVSTLELGDSALYLCASSSGQGRNGYTFGSGTRLTVV.

In this sample, this clone turned up a few times. This sequence joins TRBV5-1 and TRBJ1-3; no firm D call. The CDR3 extends over 12 amino acids. V was trimmed by 7 bases and J by 3 bases, leaving 8 bases between them. Germline V gene sequence: CDR1 SGHRS, CDR2 YFSETQ. This CDR3 is CASSGYGNTIYF. The CDR3 DNA reads TGCGCCAGCTCCGGGTATGGAAACACCATATATTTT. The variable domain in full, completed from reference TRBV5-1 and TRBJ1-3, reads KAGVTQTPRYLIKTRGQQVTLSCSPISGHRSVSWYQQTPGQGLQFLFEYFSETQRNKGNFPGRFSGRQFSNSRSEMNVSTLELGDSALYLCASSGYGNTIYFGEGSWLTVV.

This chain links TRBV19 with TRBJ2-2, with a weak D call TRBD1 (5 bases). The germline V gene encodes CDR1 LNHDA and CDR2 SQIVND (reference sequence). This CDR3 has 14 residues. Trimming cost V 3 bases and J 6 bases, with 11 bases left between them. The CDR3 loop reads CASSMSAGPGELFF. The CDR3 DNA reads as TGTGCCAGTAGTATGTCTGCAGGGCCCGGGGAGCTGTTTTTT.

The chain recombines TRBV6-5 with TRBJ1-1, with D perhaps matching TRBD1 (5 bases). The V end was cut by 7 bases, the J end by 7 bases, with 13 bases between. Germline V CDR1 and CDR2: MNHEY, SVGAGI. The CDR3 totals 12 residues. This chain's CDR3 is CASTRPGVEAFF. DNA of the CDR3: TGTGCCAGCACCAGACCGGGGGTTGAAGCTTTCTTT.

The rearrangement links TRBV11-2 to TRBJ1-1; 10 nucleotides align to TRBD1. The germline gives CDR1 SGHAT, CDR2 FQNNGV. CDR3 length: 16 residues. V lost 5 bases to trimming and J lost 4 bases; unmatched junction nucleotides: 10. The CDR3 here is CASSPGQGIRSTEAFF. CDR3 nucleotide sequence: TGTGCCAGCAGCCCGGGACAGGGGATTAGGAGCACTGAAGCTTTCTTT.